This TCR beta chain emerged from a study of blood T cell repertoires in COVID-19. Across the study: Acute and convalescent COVID-19 specimens originated in the United States, Italy and Spain.

V was pared by 8 bases and J by 3 bases, with 11 bases of the junction left unmatched. Germline values: CDR1 SGHTA, CDR2 FQGNSA. This CDR3 is built from 15 residues. Produced via immunoSEQ multiplex PCR; TCRdb's table is partial and in-frame only. Of about 210,000 clones listed, approximately 85% are singletons. The clonotype was recovered from a woman in her 70s with COVID-19, enrolled during active disease. The rearrangement links TRBV7-2 to TRBJ2-3; 7 bases are shared with TRBD1. Input material: peripheral blood. The CDR3 reads CASCRDSSGTDTQYF. CDR3 nucleotide sequence: TGTGCCAGCTGCCGGGACAGCTCGGGGACAGATACGCAGTATTTT.